This TCR beta chain was identified in a study of regulatory T cells in long-lasting Graves disease (dated by TCRdb to the early 2020s). Regarding the study in general: To count as having persistent Graves' disease, a patient had to have received antithyroid drug treatment for over 5 years with TSH receptor autoantibodies remaining persistently positive. Peripheral blood TCR sequencing and RNA sequencing compared persistent Graves' disease patients with newly diagnosed Graves' disease patients. The study was conducted in China and was registered as a clinical trial. A total of approximately 35 samples underwent TCR sequencing: about 13 from persistent and roughly 20 from newly diagnosed Graves' disease patients. On average, persistent Graves' disease patients in the clinical cohort had been on antithyroid drugs for about 10.3 years. Overall study results and their limits: The authors noted that the small sample size was a limitation that may lower accuracy. Peripheral blood alone was examined, since thyroid tissue, which constituted the primary lesion, could not be accessed. Persistent patients shared more public clonotypes among themselves (over 2,500) than newly diagnosed patients did (over 950). Persistent disease showed preferential use of TRBV28, TRBJ1-2 and TRBJ2-5, whereas newly diagnosed disease favored TRBV20-1 and TRBJ2-1. Sequencing and analysis were restricted to the TCR beta chain. Compared with newly diagnosed patients, persistent Graves' disease patients had lower TCR Shannon entropy and fewer highly expanded clones, which suggests clonal expansion.

CDR1 LNHNV and CDR2 YYDKDF were looked up in the germline V gene (reference sequence). V sheds 0 bases and J sheds 6 bases, leaving 11 bases between their ends. Inclusive of the bounding cysteine and phenylalanine, the CDR3 is 14 residues long. Solely the CDR3 DNA is kept, with 42 bases framed from the first base. This sample's time point label indicates: persistent/refractory GD, antithyroid drugs over 5 years with positive TRAb. RNA was extracted from PBMCs in TRIzol for both TCR sequencing and RNA sequencing. The diagnosis of Graves' disease followed American Thyroid Association guidelines. Recruitment of patients was carried out at an endocrinology department in Xi'an, China. Each patient gave 7 to 9.5 milliliters of peripheral blood, collected in an EDTA anticoagulant tube. Ficoll Paque Plus density gradient separation was used to isolate PBMCs, and no additional T cell sorting was done. An Agilent 2100 Bioanalyzer and agarose gel were used to assess RNA quality, and a NanoDrop 2000 was used to measure RNA concentration.

Comments on this clonotype: No cognate antigen has been identified for it. Base qualities are not provided; no much larger clone lies one nucleotide away.

The library was obtained by multiplex PCR. For sequencing, an Illumina HiSeq 4000 was employed. CDR3 regions were amplified by Arm-PCR with iRepertoire HTBI primers to construct TCR beta libraries. Gel purification was performed on PCR products prior to sequencing. In the authors' own workflow: Across samples, some 62 TRBV and over 11 TRBJ segments were identified and used for gene usage analysis of CDR3 amino acid clonotypes. Filtered high-quality paired reads were merged into contigs using COPE and FqMerger. BLAST was used to align contigs to IMGT TRBV, TRBD and TRBJ reference genes, and CDR3 was defined according to IMGT. Highly expanded clones were defined as clonotypes with a frequency above 0.1%. Shannon entropy served as the measure of repertoire diversity, while the Gini coefficient captured V-J evenness. Clonotypes shared by more than one individual were considered public. TCRdb reran the public reads through fastp at Q25 and MiXCR, keeping productive beta chains. Merged by CDR3 protein, the rows form single entries marked with the most common genes and DNA. For this entry, the V and J calls and clone size follow TCRdb and not the study's own pipeline. This sample has 350,000 to 500,000 distinct CDR3 sequences in its table, and 21% of those were observed once. Clones ranked in the top ten supply more than 13% of the sample.

Sequenced here: peripheral blood mononuclear cells (PBMCs), sampled when the disease was refractory, from a patient treated with antithyroid drugs. This clonotype was obtained from a female donor with Graves disease. The chain links TRBV15 with TRBJ1-2, with TRBD1 perhaps the D gene, on 5 matching bases. The CDR3 has the sequence CATSREDGANGYTF. The nucleotides are TGTGCCACCAGCAGAGAAGACGGGGCGAATGGCTACACCTTC.